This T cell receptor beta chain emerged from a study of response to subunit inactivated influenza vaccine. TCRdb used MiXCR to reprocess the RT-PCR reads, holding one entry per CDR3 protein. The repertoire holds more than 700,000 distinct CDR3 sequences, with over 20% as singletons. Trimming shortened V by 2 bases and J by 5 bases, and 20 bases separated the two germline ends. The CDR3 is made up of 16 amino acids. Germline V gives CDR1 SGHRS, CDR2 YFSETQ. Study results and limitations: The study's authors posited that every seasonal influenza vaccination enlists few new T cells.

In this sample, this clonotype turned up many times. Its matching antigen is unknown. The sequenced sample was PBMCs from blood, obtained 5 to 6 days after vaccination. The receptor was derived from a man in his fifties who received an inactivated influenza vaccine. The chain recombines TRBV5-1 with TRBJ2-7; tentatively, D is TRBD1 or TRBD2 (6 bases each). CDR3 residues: CASSFYGRDTGHEQYF. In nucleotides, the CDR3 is TGCGCCAGCAGCTTTTACGGGCGGGACACAGGACACGAGCAGTACTTC. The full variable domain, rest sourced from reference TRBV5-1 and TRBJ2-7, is KAGVTQTPRYLIKTRGQQVTLSCSPISGHRSVSWYQQTPGQGLQFLFEYFSETQRNKGNFPGRFSGRQFSNSRSEMNVSTLELGDSALYLCASSFYGRDTGHEQYFGPGTRLTVT.